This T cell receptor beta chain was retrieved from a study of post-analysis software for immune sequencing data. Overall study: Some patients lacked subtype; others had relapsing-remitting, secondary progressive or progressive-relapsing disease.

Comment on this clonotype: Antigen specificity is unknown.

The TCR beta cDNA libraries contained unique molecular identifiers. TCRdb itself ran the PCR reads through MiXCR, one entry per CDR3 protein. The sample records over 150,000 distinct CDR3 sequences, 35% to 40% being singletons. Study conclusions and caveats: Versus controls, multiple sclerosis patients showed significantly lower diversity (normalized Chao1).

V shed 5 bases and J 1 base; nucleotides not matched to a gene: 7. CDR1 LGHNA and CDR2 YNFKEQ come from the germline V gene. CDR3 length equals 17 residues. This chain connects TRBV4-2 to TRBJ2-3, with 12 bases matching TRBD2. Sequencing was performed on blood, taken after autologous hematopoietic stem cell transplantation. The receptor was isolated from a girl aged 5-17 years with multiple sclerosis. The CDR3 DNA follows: TGTGCCAGCAGCTCTCGGACTAGCGGGATCGGCACAGATACGCAGTATTTT. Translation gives CASSSRTSGIGTDTQYF.